These 30 T cell receptor beta chains were all obtained from the same sample, sequenced in a study of cytomegalovirus exposure and HLA in healthy donors (dated by TCRdb to the late 2010s). Receptor libraries were prepared by the immunoSEQ multiplex PCR assay. For the multiplex PCR, a mixture combining 60 forward primers for TCR Vbeta segments and 13 reverse primers for TCR Jbeta segments was used. Held by TCRdb, this immuneACCESS table contains in-frame sequences only and omits some clones. Under half of the omission traces to an unresolved V gene where checked; the cause of the rest is unknown. This sample comprises 100,000 to 150,000 clones, 60% to 75% of them detected only once. In total, the top ten clones hold over 3.5% of the sample. Sequenced input: PBMCs. These receptors were collected from a woman aged 50 to 65 in good health and CMV-seropositive.

The V call is TRBV27, the J call TRBJ1-5; 8 bases fit TRBD1. Per the germline V gene, CDR1 is MNHEY and CDR2 is SMNVEV (reference sequence). Trimming removed 3 bases from V and 1 base from J; junction bases left unmatched: 8. The CDR3 covers 17 residues. CDR3 in DNA: TGTGCCAGCAGTTTTCCGACAGGGGTTTCGAGCAATCAGCCCCAGCATTTT. It specifies CASSFPTGVSSNQPQHF.

The rearrangement links TRBV4-2 to TRBJ1-3; perhaps TRBD1 as D (6 bases). The CDR3 spans 16 residues. The V gene lost 1 base and the J gene lost 0 bases, with 10 bases spanning the gap. Germline CDR1 reads LGHNA; CDR2 reads YNFKEQ. The CDR3 here is CASSQATGDSGNTIYF. Written as DNA, the CDR3 is TGTGCCAGCAGCCAAGCGACAGGAGACTCTGGAAACACCATATATTTT.

This clone was counted only a few times. The chain is built from TRBV10-1 and TRBJ2-2, with 7 bases aligning to TRBD2. The CDR3 covers 13 residues. Germline V gene lookup returns CDR1 WNHNN and CDR2 SYGVQD (reference sequence). V was clipped by 8 bases and J by 3 bases; unmatched bases: 3. The DNA of the CDR3 is TGCGCCAGCCGCCGGGGGGACACCGGGGAGCTGTTTTTT. Amino acid sequence: CASRRGDTGELFF.

This clone has a handful of counts. Here the CDR3 DNA reads TGTGCCAGCAGCGCCACAGGGAACACTGAAGCTTTCTTT. The encoded protein is CASSATGNTEAFF. J is TRBJ1-1 and V is TRBV9; D might be TRBD1 (5 bases). CDR3 length: 13 residues. V was clipped by 3 bases and J by 1 base, with 7 bases between them. The V gene's germline CDR1 is SGDLS and CDR2 YYNGEE.

J is TRBJ1-6 and V is TRBV27; the D is unclear. Trimming left V 3 bases short and J 10 bases short, with 10 bases between. Per germline, CDR1 MNHEY and CDR2 SMNVEV (reference sequence). This CDR3 contains 13 residues. DNA of the CDR3: TGTGCCAGCAGTTTTTCCCCGAGGTCACCCCTCCACTTT. Its protein product is CASSFSPRSPLHF.

The chain recombines TRBV9 with TRBJ1-2; TRBD1 matches 8 bases. The germline V gene encodes CDR1 SGDLS and CDR2 YYNGEE. V gave up 4 bases and J gave up 2 bases; unmatched junction bases: 13. This CDR3 is built from 17 residues. CDR3 DNA sequence: TGTGCCAGCAGCTCCCGACAGGGGCCGATTGAAAACTATGGCTACACCTTC. This codes for CASSSRQGPIENYGYTF.

This clone showed up just once. J is TRBJ2-1 and V is TRBV5-1; 8 bases are a match to TRBD2. The V gene's germline CDR1 is SGHRS and CDR2 YFSETQ. With 4 bases clipped from V and 2 bases from J, the junction kept 8 bases outside the gene matches. This CDR3 is 16 amino acids long. In nucleotides, the CDR3 is TGCGCCAGCAGCCCTGGAGGTAGCGGGGCCTACAATGAGCAGTTCTTC. It is translated as CASSPGGSGAYNEQFF.

The rearrangement uses TRBV5-6 and TRBJ2-7; 9 nucleotides agree with TRBD1. V lost 1 base and J lost 3; bases outside the gene matches: 8. Germline V gives CDR1 SGHDT, CDR2 YYEEEE. This CDR3 is built from 16 residues. The CDR3 region is CASSLPGDRANYEQYF. The CDR3 DNA is TGTGCCAGCAGCTTGCCTGGGGACAGGGCTAACTACGAGCAGTACTTC.

The CDR3 sequence: CASSPGQNQNSPLHF. The CDR3 coding sequence is TGTGCCAGCTCACCTGGACAGAACCAAAATTCACCCCTCCACTTT. J is TRBJ1-6 and V is TRBV18, with a weak D call TRBD1 (6 bases). This CDR3 is 15 amino acids long. Germline values: CDR1 KGHSH, CDR2 LQKENI. V was clipped by 3 bases and J by 7 bases, with 13 bases between them.

CDR3 loop: CASSTRFLGTQYF. CDR3 sequence (DNA): TGTGCCAGCAGCACCAGGTTTCTGGGGACCCAGTACTTC. This sequence joins TRBV6-5 and TRBJ2-5; D unresolved. V lost 6 bases and J 7 bases, leaving 15 bases between the germline ends. The CDR3 has 13 residues. CDR1 and CDR2 (germline): MNHEY, SVGAGI.

The CDR3 spells CASSPGQGALGETQYF. The DNA for the CDR3 is TGTGCCAGCAGCCCAGGACAGGGGGCGTTAGGAGAGACCCAGTACTTC. The V call is TRBV14, the J call TRBJ2-5; TRBD1 aligns across 11 bases. The CDR3 has 16 amino acids. CDR1 and CDR2 from the germline V gene are SGHDN and FVKESK. J was trimmed by 4 bases and V by 4 bases; bases with no gene match: 8.

The V and J genes are TRBV4-2 and TRBJ2-7; 7 nucleotides align to TRBD1. With V trimmed by 4 bases and J by 7 bases, 13 bases remained unmatched. From germline, CDR1 is LGHNA and CDR2 YNFKEQ. This CDR3 has 15 amino acids. In DNA form, the CDR3 reads TGTGCCAGCAGCCTAATGGGACAGATTACGGTGGAGCAGTACTTC. This sequence encodes CASSLMGQITVEQYF.

This chain uses TRBV5-1 with TRBJ2-1, with 10 bases lining up with TRBD2. Trimming cost V 5 bases and J 9 bases; bases outside gene matches: 17. This CDR3 has 17 amino acids. CDR1 and CDR2 from the germline V gene are SGHRS and YFSETQ. In DNA, the CDR3 is TGCGCCAGCAGACTTCTCCGCCCAGCGGGGGGGCCAAGTGAGCAGTTCTTC. Protein: CASRLLRPAGGPSEQFF.

This clone was seen a few times. V gene TRBV9 combines with J gene TRBJ2-2; 7 bases fit TRBD1. V shed 4 bases and J 3 bases; nucleotides not matched to a gene: 0. The germline V gene encodes CDR1 SGDLS and CDR2 YYNGEE. This CDR3 is 13 amino acids long. The CDR3 nucleotides are TGTGCCAGCAGCAGGGGGCACACCGGGGAGCTGTTTTTT. Protein product: CASSRGHTGELFF.

The chain combines TRBV5-1 with TRBJ2-1; tentatively, D is TRBD2 (5 bases). The CDR3 loop spans 16 amino acids. V was shortened by 0 bases and J by 0 bases, with 10 bases between the two germline ends. Germline CDR1 SGHRS, CDR2 YFSETQ. The CDR3 coding sequence is TGCGCCAGCAGCTTGGGGTACGGGAACTCCTACAATGAGCAGTTCTTC. Its translation: CASSLGYGNSYNEQFF.

This clone has just one count. The chain employs TRBV6-6 and TRBJ1-2; 7 nucleotides match TRBD1. Germline lookup yields CDR1 MNHNY and CDR2 SVGAGI (reference sequence). Germline trimming cut 2 bases from V and 1 base from J; bases unmatched to any gene: 4. The CDR3 consists of 15 residues. The CDR3 region has the DNA TGTGCCAGCAGTTACGGGGACAGCCTTAACTATGGCTACACCTTC. Its translation: CASSYGDSLNYGYTF.

V gene TRBV7-3 combines with J gene TRBJ2-7, with 9 bases identical to TRBD2. The CDR3 contains 15 residues. V lost 4 bases to trimming and J lost 3 bases; unmatched junction nucleotides: 7. Germline CDR1 is SGHTA and CDR2 is FQGTGA. The CDR3 DNA is TGTGCCAGCAGCTACAGCGGGGGGCCCCTCTACGAGCAGTACTTC. Translated, it gives CASSYSGGPLYEQYF.

The chain joins TRBV2 to TRBJ1-4, with 8 bases lining up with TRBD1. The ends lost 6 bases at V and 4 bases at J; junction bases unmatched: 7. Germline CDR1 SNHLY, CDR2 FYNNEI. The CDR3 contains 15 residues. As DNA, the CDR3 is TGTGCCAGCAGCGTTGGACAGGGAGATAATGAAAAACTGTTTTTT. Its translation is CASSVGQGDNEKLFF.

The chain combines TRBV6-6 with TRBJ2-5, with D perhaps TRBD1 (6 bases). The CDR3 sequence is 12 residues long. V was pared by 5 bases and J by 5 bases, with 9 bases between. Germline loops: CDR1 MNHNY, CDR2 SVGAGI (reference sequence). The chain's CDR3 is CASSTGYETQYF. The CDR3 DNA sequence: TGTGCCAGCAGTACAGGGTACGAGACCCAGTACTTC.

The V and J genes are TRBV28 and TRBJ1-2; tentative D call: TRBD1 (5 bases). CDR1 and CDR2 (germline): MDHEN, SYDVKM. The CDR3 runs to 12 residues. Trimming took 4 bases from V and 6 from J, leaving 9 bases between them. The CDR3 loop is CASSSQQDGYTF. The CDR3, as DNA: TGTGCCAGCAGTTCCCAACAGGATGGCTACACCTTC.

V is TRBV5-6 and J is TRBJ1-3; 7 bases line up with TRBD1. CDR1 and CDR2 (germline): SGHDT, YYEEEE. The CDR3 is 15 amino acids. V shed 4 bases and J 1 base; nucleotides not matched to a gene: 5. The DNA of the CDR3 is TGTGCCAGCAGCCGACAGGGACTTTCTGGAAACACCATATATTTT. Residues: CASSRQGLSGNTIYF. The full variable domain, completed using reference TRBV5-6 and TRBJ1-3, is DAGVTQSPTHLIKTRGQQVTLRCSPKSGHDTVSWYQQALGQGPQFIFQYYEEEERQRGNFPDRFSGHQFPNYSSELNVNALLLGDSALYLCASSRQGLSGNTIYFGEGSWLTVV.

J is TRBJ1-2 and V is TRBV2; 7 nucleotides line up with TRBD1. This CDR3 contains 13 residues. The ends lost 8 bases at V and 7 bases at J; junction bases unmatched: 10. Germline V gene sequence: CDR1 SNHLY, CDR2 FYNNEI. CDR3 nucleotides: TGTGCCAGCGAAGGGGACCGACAGGGTGGCTACACCTTC. This encodes CASEGDRQGGYTF.

The V gene is TRBV6-1, the J gene TRBJ2-7; 9 positions agree with TRBD1. The junction had 9 bases not matched to a gene; V was cut back by 6 bases and J by 6 bases. The CDR3 sequence is 14 residues long. Germline V gives CDR1 MNHNS, CDR2 SASEGT. The CDR3 here is CASRTGGSFSEQYF. The CDR3 region has the DNA TGTGCCAGCAGGACAGGGGGGTCGTTCTCCGAGCAGTACTTC.

This chain uses TRBV2 with TRBJ2-5, with D possibly matching TRBD1 (6 bases). Looked up from germline, CDR1 is SNHLY and CDR2 is FYNNEI. Trimming took 2 bases from V and 5 from J, leaving 15 bases between them. The CDR3 contains 15 residues. CDR3 protein: CASSEPRTGLETQYF. CDR3 bases: TGTGCCAGCAGTGAACCCCGTACAGGGCTCGAGACCCAGTACTTC. The full variable domain, in which reference TRBV2 and TRBJ2-5 provide the parts outside the CDR3, is EPEVTQTPSHQVTQMGQEVILRCVPISNHLYFYWYRQILGQKVEFLVSFYNNEISEKSEIFDDQFSVERPDGSNFTLKIRSTKLEDSAMYFCASSEPRTGLETQYFGPGTRLLVL.

This chain links TRBV27 with TRBJ2-3; D is uncertain. Trimming removed 3 bases at V and 1 base at J, with 8 bases between. The CDR3 loop spans 14 amino acids. Germline CDR1 is MNHEY and CDR2 is SMNVEV (reference sequence). For the CDR3, the DNA is TGTGCCAGCAGTTTGGAGCTGGGCACAGATACGCAGTATTTT. It yields the protein CASSLELGTDTQYF.

This chain links TRBV10-3 with TRBJ1-4; no definite D call. The CDR3 loop spans 14 amino acids. V was shortened by 3 bases and J by 5 bases, with 10 bases between the two germline ends. Germline loops: CDR1 ENHRY, CDR2 SYGVKD. The CDR3 DNA reads as TGTGCCATCAGTGAAAGCCAGAGGAATGAAAAACTGTTTTTT. This gives the protein CAISESQRNEKLFF.

The CDR3 region is CASSLRAWGLADQETQYF. The CDR3 coding sequence is TGTGCCAGCAGCCTAAGGGCTTGGGGACTAGCGGACCAAGAGACCCAGTACTTC. The V and J genes are TRBV7-2 and TRBJ2-5, with 11 bases aligning to TRBD2. The CDR3 consists of 18 residues. V was clipped by 5 bases and J by 0 bases; unmatched bases: 11. Germline V gives CDR1 SGHTA, CDR2 FQGNSA.

The J gene is TRBJ2-7, the V gene TRBV28, with 11 bases fitting TRBD1. Germline V gene lookup returns CDR1 MDHEN and CDR2 SYDVKM. V lost 6 bases to trimming and J lost 4 bases; unmatched junction nucleotides: 8. This CDR3 contains 15 residues. The CDR3 loop reads CASSWPGTGGYEQYF. The CDR3 nucleotides read TGTGCCAGCAGCTGGCCCGGGACAGGGGGTTACGAGCAGTACTTC.

This chain connects TRBV5-1 to TRBJ2-1, with TRBD1 matching 7 bases. The V gene's germline CDR1 is SGHRS and CDR2 YFSETQ. Trimming cost V 7 bases and J 5 bases; bases outside gene matches: 12. The CDR3 contains 15 residues. The CDR3 nucleotides read TGCGCCAGCTACCGGGACAGAGAATCCAACAATGAGCAGTTCTTC. Amino acids: CASYRDRESNNEQFF.

J is TRBJ1-6 and V is TRBV7-2; 10 bases fit TRBD1. The CDR3 extends over 16 amino acids. Trimming at V came to 4 bases and at J to 10 bases, leaving 10 bases not matched to a gene. Germline values: CDR1 SGHTA, CDR2 FQGNSA. The DNA of the CDR3 is TGTGCCAGCAGCTCCCCGACAGGGGGCCGGCGATCACCCCTCCACTTT. As protein: CASSSPTGGRRSPLHF.